A selection of T cell receptor beta chains follows, all from one sample in a study of T cells after yellow fever vaccination. TCRdb independently ran MiXCR on the 5' RACE reads; one entry per CDR3 protein. The sample carries tens of thousands of distinct CDR3 sequences, around 7.3% recorded once. Sequenced material: CD8+ T cells sorted from PBMCs, taken on the day of the yellow fever booster vaccination. These receptors all stem from a man aged 25-40 years who received the YFV17D yellow fever vaccine. Each CDR3 is given without its conserved first and last residue. The order of the fields is V gene, J gene, D gene, CDR3 length, CDR3 protein. D genes are given only for firm matches.

>TRBV29-1|TRBJ2-1|.|8
SVARNEQF
>TRBV7-9|TRBJ2-6|.|15
ASSATTGRSGANVLT
>TRBV19|TRBJ1-5|.|12
ASSIFGGAEAQH
>TRBV12-3/TRBV12-4|TRBJ2-7|.|12
ASSRRGKAYEQY
>TRBV4-3|TRBJ1-3|.|14
ASSPGQPLSGNTIY
>TRBV6-5|TRBJ2-7|.|13
ASSSFAGIDYEQY
>TRBV20-1|TRBJ2-3|.|12
SAWAELQADTQY
>TRBV6-2/TRBV6-3|TRBJ2-3|.|10
ASSYSYIEQY
>TRBV7-9|TRBJ2-3|.|13
ASSKGTWAADTQY
>TRBV12-5|TRBJ2-1|.|13
ASGLYNSPGVEQF
>TRBV15|TRBJ2-1|TRBD1|13
ATSRNRGNYNEQF